The 22 T cell receptor beta chains below were found in one sample sequenced in a study of lung T cells in sarcoidosis with Löfgren's syndrome. TCRdb passed the reads through MiXCR, listing each CDR3 protein once. The data show roughly 63,000 distinct CDR3 sequences, roughly 20% seen once. Sequenced sample: CD4+ T cells from PBMCs. The receptors derive from a human donor with sarcoidosis (Löfgren's syndrome or another form), or a control subject (not recorded which).

The chain uses TRBV4-2 and TRBJ2-3, with 8 bases fitting TRBD2. The V segment lost 1 base and the J segment 1 base; nucleotides outside the gene matches: 4. There are 16 residues in the CDR3. The V gene's germline CDR1 is LGHNA and CDR2 YNFKEQ. CDR3 bases: TGTGCCAGCAGCCAAGCTGACGGGGGGGGCACAGATACGCAGTATTTT. Protein sequence: CASSQADGGGTDTQYF.

This clonotype was detected only a few times. The CDR3 DNA reads TGCGCCAGCAGCTCGGAGGCACAGCAAAGCACAGATACGCAGTATTTT. This encodes CASSSEAQQSTDTQYF. This chain connects TRBV5-1 to TRBJ2-3; perhaps TRBD2 as D (5 bases). CDR1 SGHRS and CDR2 YFSETQ come from the germline V gene. This CDR3 region has 16 residues. Between the trimmed V and J ends, which lost 3 bases and 0 bases, there was a span of 14 bases.

Regarding this clonotype: One base away lies a much larger clone, so this may be a sequencing read error. J is TRBJ2-2 and V is TRBV6-5; 9 positions match TRBD2. CDR1 and CDR2 from the germline V gene are MNHEY and SVGAGI. The CDR3 extends over 14 amino acids. After removal of 10 bases from V and 5 bases from J, the junction contained 8 bases not matched to a gene. The CDR3 here is CATVGLATTGELFF. The CDR3 coding sequence is TGTGCCACCGTGGGACTAGCCACAACCGGGGAGCTGTTTTTT.

This clonotype was recorded a few times. A clone one base away is much larger, so this may be a read error. The chain links TRBV6-6 to TRBJ1-2; tentatively, D is TRBD1 (6 bases). CDR1 and CDR2 (germline): MNHNY, SVGAGI (reference sequence). The CDR3 is 16 residues long. The germline V and J ends were trimmed by 4 bases and 5 bases, with 20 bases remaining between them. CDR3 loop: CASSLGQHRVRYGYTF. DNA of the CDR3: TGTGCCAGCAGTTTAGGACAGCACAGAGTGAGATATGGCTACACCTTC.

This clonotype was detected ten times or more. This sequence joins TRBV2 and TRBJ1-1; perhaps TRBD1 as D (6 bases). This CDR3 has 13 amino acids. Germline V CDR1 and CDR2: SNHLY, FYNNEI. The V and J ends lost 2 bases and 3 bases respectively, with 7 bases between them. CDR3 amino acids: CASSENRDTEAFF. In nucleotides, the CDR3 is TGTGCCAGCAGTGAAAACAGGGACACTGAAGCTTTCTTT.

This clonotype was detected ten times or more. The chain combines TRBV11-2 with TRBJ2-3; 8 bases are a match to TRBD2. The trim removed 4 bases at V and 3 bases at J, leaving 6 bases unmatched. The CDR3 is 15 amino acids. Germline V gene lookup returns CDR1 SGHAT and CDR2 FQNNGV. The CDR3 reads CASSSISGSTDTQYF. DNA of the CDR3: TGTGCCAGCAGCTCAATCAGCGGGAGTACAGATACGCAGTATTTT.

Note on this clonotype: This may be a read error: a much more frequent sequence differs by one nucleotide. The chain employs TRBV6-1 and TRBJ2-1; no firm D call. The CDR3 spans 13 residues. Per germline, CDR1 MNHNS and CDR2 SASEGT. The CDR3 sequence: CASSAGGNNGQFF. CDR3 DNA sequence: TGTGCCAGCAGTGCGGGTGGCAACAATGGGCAGTTCTTC.

In DNA, the CDR3 is TGTGCCAGCAGCTTTCTACTGAACAATGAGCAGTTCTTC. Translating it yields CASSFLLNNEQFF. The gene calls are TRBV5-4 and TRBJ2-1; D gene ambiguous. Germline CDR1 is SGHNT and CDR2 is YYREEE (reference sequence). V gave up 2 bases and J gave up 5 bases, with 8 bases separating them. The CDR3 consists of 13 residues. Variable domain in full (rest from reference TRBV5-4 and TRBJ2-1): ETGVTQSPTHLIKTRGQQVTLRCSSQSGHNTVSWYQQALGQGPQFIFQYYREEENGRGNFPPRFSGLQFPNYSSELNVNALELDDSALYLCASSFLLNNEQFFGPGTRLTVL.

On this clonotype: A junction boundary mismatches the germline segment, possibly from a read error. J is TRBJ1-1 and V is TRBV20-1, with a possible D match to TRBD1 (6 bases). This CDR3 has 14 amino acids. The germline V gene has CDR1 DFQATT and CDR2 SNEGSKA (reference sequence). The DNA of the CDR3 is TGCAGCGCTACCGGACAGACCTACAACACTGAAGCTCTCTTT. Amino acids: CSATGQTYNTEALF.

This clonotype was picked up a small number of times. The chain combines TRBV7-8 with TRBJ1-5, with a possible D match to TRBD1 (5 bases). V lost 5 bases and J lost 3, with 11 bases in between. CDR1 is SGHVS, CDR2 FQNEAQ, per germline. CDR3 length equals 14 residues. CDR3 protein: CASSVGGINQPQHF. Here the CDR3 DNA reads TGTGCCAGCAGCGTCGGGGGGATCAATCAGCCCCAGCATTTT.

V is TRBV7-9 and J is TRBJ1-5; D gene uncertain. The CDR3 loop spans 15 amino acids. Trimming stripped 1 base from V and 0 bases from J, with 7 bases between. CDR1 and CDR2 from the germline V gene are SEHNR and FQNEAQ (reference sequence). The chain's CDR3 is CASSLGEDSNQPQHF. Written as DNA, the CDR3 is TGTGCCAGCAGCTTAGGGGAGGATAGCAATCAGCCCCAGCATTTT.

For this clonotype: This may be a read error, as it is one base from a much larger clone. The chain employs TRBV4-1 and TRBJ2-1; TRBD2 agrees at 11 bases. The CDR3 spans 16 residues. Germline loops: CDR1 MGHRA, CDR2 YSYEKL. V was clipped by 1 base and J by 7 bases; unmatched bases: 6. The CDR3 sequence is CASSQVQLAGVNEQFF. The CDR3 DNA follows: TGCGCCAGCAGCCAAGTTCAACTAGCGGGAGTAAATGAGCAGTTCTTC.

This clonotype was found many times. The chain is built from TRBV20-1 and TRBJ1-2, with D perhaps TRBD1 (5 bases). The CDR3 extends over 14 amino acids. The germline gives CDR1 DFQATT, CDR2 SNEGSKA (reference sequence). V was trimmed by 6 bases and J by 4 bases, leaving 18 bases between them. The CDR3 loop is CSAQPGTAGYGYTF. CDR3 DNA sequence: TGCAGTGCCCAGCCGGGGACGGCCGGCTATGGCTACACCTTC.

This clonotype was seen a handful of times. This chain connects TRBV20-1 to TRBJ2-1, with 9 bases matching TRBD2. V dropped 6 bases and J dropped 10; count of bases not matched to a gene: 10. The germline CDR1 and CDR2 sequences are DFQATT and SNEGSKA (reference sequence). CDR3 length equals 13 residues. The CDR3 DNA sequence: TGCAGTGCCTCAGCGGGGGGATTGGGCGAGCAGTTCTTC. Protein sequence: CSASAGGLGEQFF.

At least ten counts were recorded for this clonotype. The chain combines TRBV6-1 with TRBJ2-4; D remains ambiguous. Germline V gene data show CDR1 as MNHNS and CDR2 as SASEGT. V lost 5 bases, J lost 4 bases, and 15 bases lay in between. The CDR3 spans 15 residues. The CDR3: CASSSPGYSKNIQYF. The CDR3 DNA follows: TGTGCCAGCAGTTCCCCGGGTTACTCAAAAAACATTCAGTACTTC.

This sequence joins TRBV28 and TRBJ1-5; 8 bases line up with TRBD1. Germline lookup yields CDR1 MDHEN and CDR2 SYDVKM. The J segment lost 5 bases and the V segment lost 6 bases, leaving 12 bases of the junction unmatched. The CDR3 spans 16 residues. In nucleotides, the CDR3 is TGTGCCAGCAGATCATCCGGGACAGGCATGGATCAGCCCCAGCATTTT. Protein product: CASRSSGTGMDQPQHF.

This clonotype has a count of ten or more. The rearrangement links TRBV20-1 to TRBJ2-3; possibly TRBD2 for D (5 bases). This CDR3 has 13 amino acids. Per the germline V gene, CDR1 is DFQATT and CDR2 is SNEGSKA (reference sequence). Deletions cut 5 bases from V and 11 bases from J, with 20 bases between. The CDR3 is CSAALDSQTLQYF. CDR3 DNA: TGCAGTGCTGCACTGGACTCACAGACTTTGCAGTATTTT.

In regard to this clonotype: A much larger clone differs from this one at a single base, so this may be a read error. The rearrangement joins TRBV28 to TRBJ1-5; no clear D. From germline, CDR1 is MDHEN and CDR2 SYDVKM. The CDR3 extends over 15 amino acids. CDR3 sequence reads: CAISLRATQNQPQHF. Here the CDR3 DNA reads TGTGCCATCAGTTTGAGGGCTACCCAGAATCAGCCCCAGCATTTT.

At least ten counts were recorded for this clonotype. The CDR3 protein is CSARDLLIIQETQYF. The CDR3 nucleotides read TGCAGTGCTAGAGATCTCTTAATCATTCAAGAGACCCAGTACTTC. This chain connects TRBV20-1 to TRBJ2-5; D remains ambiguous. Germline CDR1 reads DFQATT; CDR2 reads SNEGSKA (reference sequence). This CDR3 region has 15 residues. Trimming took off 0 bases at V and 2 bases at J, with 13 bases between the two ends.

This clonotype was recorded many times. The V and J genes are TRBV7-2 and TRBJ2-2; 7 nucleotides align to TRBD1. CDR1 SGHTA and CDR2 FQGNSA come from the germline V gene. The CDR3 extends over 15 amino acids. The V and J ends lost 1 base and 1 base, in that order; junction bases with no gene match: 0. The CDR3 bases are TGTGCCAGCAGCTTAGGGGACAGGAACACCGGGGAGCTGTTTTTT. Translating it yields CASSLGDRNTGELFF.

This clonotype was recorded many times. The chain recombines TRBV27 with TRBJ2-6, with 9 bases aligning to TRBD1. CDR3 length: 17 residues. V lost 8 bases to trimming and J lost 0 bases; unmatched junction nucleotides: 8. Germline V gene lookup returns CDR1 MNHEY and CDR2 SMNVEV (reference sequence). CDR3 protein: CASARDRAYSGANVLTF. The CDR3 DNA sequence: TGTGCCAGCGCCCGGGACAGGGCCTACTCTGGGGCCAACGTCCTGACTTTC.

The genes are TRBV12-3 or TRBV12-4 and TRBJ2-1; 8 bases fit TRBD1. There are 15 residues in the CDR3. V lost 5 bases to trimming and J lost 5 bases; unmatched junction nucleotides: 8. Here the CDR3 reads CASSRGQAIHNEQFF. DNA of the CDR3: TGTGCCAGCAGTCGGGGACAGGCGATACACAATGAGCAGTTCTTC.